Below are 16 T cell receptor beta chains sequenced from a single sample in a study of chemoradiotherapy in HPV16-positive cancers. The repertoire was sequenced with immunoSEQ multiplex PCR; TCRdb's copy has only in-frame clones and lacks some. The data show 40,000 to 60,000 clones, with over 85% seen just once and roughly 3.3% held by the top ten. The source material was blood, sampled from a patient who underwent chemoradiotherapy. The receptors originated from a human donor with HPV-associated anogenital cancer.

This clone has only one observation. The J gene is TRBJ1-1, the V gene TRBV7-9; TRBD1 matches at 7 bases. This CDR3 has 14 residues. Germline CDR1 reads SEHNR; CDR2 reads FQNEAQ (reference sequence). Germline trimming cut 1 base from V and 2 bases from J; bases unmatched to any gene: 1. CDR3 amino acids: CASSLGQGNTEAFF. The CDR3 DNA reads TGTGCCAGCAGCTTAGGACAGGGTAACACTGAAGCTTTCTTT.

The CDR3 coding sequence is TGTGCCAGACTTAATTCACCCCTCCACTTT. Translation gives CARLNSPLHF. The V gene is TRBV19, the J gene TRBJ1-6; D not certain. Per germline, CDR1 LNHDA and CDR2 SQIVND (reference sequence). The V end lost 9 bases, the J end lost 6 bases, and 3 bases lay between the germline ends. This CDR3 is 10 amino acids long.

V is TRBV2 and J is TRBJ1-6; tentatively, D is TRBD1 (6 bases). V gave up 7 bases and J gave up 5 bases, with 12 bases separating them. The CDR3 is made up of 14 amino acids. Germline CDR1 and CDR2: SNHLY and FYNNEI. Here the CDR3 DNA reads TGTGCCAGCAATGCGGGGGGGCATAATTCACCCCTCCACTTT. Amino acids: CASNAGGHNSPLHF. Using reference TRBV2 and TRBJ1-6 for the parts outside the CDR3, the full variable domain is EPEVTQTPSHQVTQMGQEVILRCVPISNHLYFYWYRQILGQKVEFLVSFYNNEISEKSEIFDDQFSVERPDGSNFTLKIRSTKLEDSAMYFCASNAGGHNSPLHFGNGTRLTVT.

The V gene is TRBV5-6, the J gene TRBJ1-6; no firm D call. V lost 2 bases to trimming and J lost 7 bases, with 10 bases between them. CDR1 is SGHDT and CDR2 is YYEEEE in the germline V gene. CDR3 size: 14 residues. CDR3 in DNA: TGTGCCAGCAGCTTTTCATTAGGGAATTCACCCCTCCACTTT. Protein product: CASSFSLGNSPLHF. The full variable domain, rest sourced from reference TRBV5-6 and TRBJ1-6, is DAGVTQSPTHLIKTRGQQVTLRCSPKSGHDTVSWYQQALGQGPQFIFQYYEEEERQRGNFPDRFSGHQFPNYSSELNVNALLLGDSALYLCASSFSLGNSPLHFGNGTRLTVT.

The rearrangement joins TRBV11-2 to TRBJ2-3, with no clear D. Germline V gene data show CDR1 as SGHAT and CDR2 as FQNNGV. V was trimmed by 5 bases and J by 0 bases, leaving 3 bases between them. The CDR3 has 12 amino acids. The CDR3 DNA is TGTGCCAGCAGCCAGAGCACAGATACGCAGTATTTT. As protein: CASSQSTDTQYF.

CDR3 residues: CASSVVGGGTDTQYF. The CDR3, as DNA: TGTGCCAGCAGCGTAGTAGGGGGAGGGACAGATACGCAGTATTTT. This chain connects TRBV9 to TRBJ2-3, with D perhaps TRBD2 (7 bases). Germline values: CDR1 SGDLS, CDR2 YYNGEE. V was pared by 0 bases and J by 3 bases, with 11 bases between. CDR3 size: 15 residues.

Comment on this clone: An end of the junction does not agree with germline; a read error may underlie this. The CDR3 region has the DNA TGTGCTAGCAGCTTATCGAATAACGGGGAGCTGTTTTTT. It encodes CASSLSNNGELFF. V and J are TRBV7-7 and TRBJ2-2; no clear D. Germline-derived CDR1 and CDR2 are SSHAT and FNYEAQ (reference sequence). CDR3 size: 13 residues.

CDR3 residues: CASSAREGHEQFF. The CDR3 DNA is TGTGCCAGCAGTGCAAGAGAAGGGCATGAGCAGTTCTTC. The chain links TRBV6-1 to TRBJ2-1; D is uncertain. Trimming pared 4 bases from V and 8 bases from J, leaving 12 bases between. The CDR3 has 13 residues. Germline CDR1 reads MNHNS; CDR2 reads SASEGT.

V gene TRBV9 combines with J gene TRBJ2-1, with 8 bases aligning to TRBD2. The J segment lost 2 bases and the V segment lost 4 bases, leaving 14 bases of the junction unmatched. Germline CDR1 is SGDLS and CDR2 is YYNGEE. The CDR3 is 18 residues long. As DNA, the CDR3 is TGTGCCAGCAGCCCCCGCATAGGGCGGGAGGACGCCTACAATGAGCAGTTCTTC. Translating it yields CASSPRIGREDAYNEQFF.

The rearrangement uses TRBV19 and TRBJ2-7; D is unclear. V gave up 3 bases and J gave up 3 bases, with 18 bases separating them. CDR1 and CDR2 from the germline V gene are LNHDA and SQIVND (reference sequence). This CDR3 contains 16 residues. CDR3 bases: TGTGCCAGTAGTATTTCTGCCCTCAATGGCTACTACGAGCAGTACTTC. This gives the protein CASSISALNGYYEQYF.

This sequence joins TRBV7-2 and TRBJ1-6; a weak D match, TRBD1 (6 bases). Between the trimmed V and J ends, which lost 1 base and 9 bases, there was a span of 22 bases. Germline V gives CDR1 SGHTA, CDR2 FQGNSA. The CDR3 loop spans 18 amino acids. CDR3 residues: CASSLVVGVGGPGSPLHF. In nucleotides, the CDR3 is TGTGCCAGCAGCTTAGTAGTGGGAGTGGGGGGGCCTGGTTCACCCCTCCACTTT.

This chain joins TRBV27 and TRBJ2-2, with 8 positions matching TRBD1. CDR1 and CDR2 from the germline V gene are MNHEY and SMNVEV (reference sequence). The CDR3 loop spans 16 amino acids. V lost 5 bases and J lost 6; bases outside the gene matches: 11. The CDR3 spells CASSPEWDRRAGELFF. The CDR3 DNA reads as TGTGCCAGCAGTCCCGAATGGGACAGGAGGGCCGGGGAGCTGTTTTTT.

The chain employs TRBV11-3 and TRBJ2-7, with TRBD2 as a possible D gene (7 bases). V lost 5 bases to trimming and J lost 2 bases, with 13 bases between them. Looked up from germline, CDR1 is SGHNT and CDR2 is YENEEA. CDR3 length equals 14 residues. CDR3 sequence (DNA): TGTGCCAGCAGCCCCCGGGGGGCCACCTACGAGCAGTACTTC. Protein: CASSPRGATYEQYF.

The V gene is TRBV9, the J gene TRBJ2-7; no firm D call. Germline CDR1 and CDR2: SGDLS and YYNGEE. The ends were cut back, 0 bases at V and 6 bases at J, with 22 bases in the middle. The CDR3 has 17 amino acids. The CDR3 sequence is CASSVVIRGSPWIEQYF. The CDR3 nucleotides are TGTGCCAGCAGCGTAGTGATTCGTGGCTCACCATGGATCGAGCAGTACTTC.

The chain employs TRBV6-1 and TRBJ1-6, with 7 bases aligning to TRBD1. CDR3 size: 15 residues. Trimming took 2 bases from V and 14 from J; bases not matched to a gene: 12. Germline lookup yields CDR1 MNHNS and CDR2 SASEGT. The CDR3 spells CASSEPGRGARTLHF. The CDR3 DNA reads TGTGCCAGCAGTGAACCTGGCAGGGGGGCTCGGACCCTCCACTTT.

The J gene is TRBJ1-1, the V gene TRBV6-1, with 7 nucleotides matching TRBD1. There are 14 residues in the CDR3. The V gene's germline CDR1 is MNHNS and CDR2 SASEGT. Trimming removed 4 bases from V and 4 bases from J; junction bases left unmatched: 6. CDR3 in amino acids: CASSVGTDPTEAFF. DNA of the CDR3: TGTGCCAGCAGTGTGGGGACAGACCCCACTGAAGCTTTCTTT.